Below, 3 T cell receptor beta chains from the same sample are listed, as sequenced in a study of PD-L1 blockade in urothelial cancer. Profiled with immunoSEQ multiplex PCR; TCRdb holds only in-frame clones, not every one. Of 25,000 to 30,000 clones in the sample, 79% were seen once. Specified time point: peripheral blood 6 weeks after treatment start. The sequences come from PBMCs, collected around atezolizumab (anti-PD-L1) treatment. Source of these receptors: a man aged 65-85 years with urothelial cancer.

V is TRBV7-6 and J is TRBJ2-5, with D possibly matching TRBD2 (5 bases). Trimming cost V 5 bases and J 2 bases, with 15 bases left between them. Germline V gene data show CDR1 as SGHVS and CDR2 as FNYEAQ. This CDR3 region has 15 residues. The CDR3 DNA reads as TGTGCCAGCAGCGACCACCGGGGAAAACAAGAGACCCAGTACTTC. Translated, it gives CASSDHRGKQETQYF. Filled out from reference TRBV7-6 and TRBJ2-5, the complete variable domain reads GAGVSQSPRYKVTKRGQDVALRCDPISGHVSLYWYRQALGQGPEFLTYFNYEAQQDKSGLPNDRFSAERPEGSISTLTIQRTEQRDSAMYRCASSDHRGKQETQYFGPGTRLLVL.

The chain combines TRBV15 with TRBJ2-3; 11 positions match TRBD2. Germline-derived CDR1 and CDR2 are LNHNV and YYDKDF (reference sequence). The CDR3 runs 17 residues. After removal of 0 bases from V and 6 bases from J, the junction contained 8 bases not matched to a gene. The CDR3 DNA reads as TGTGCCACCAGCAGAGATGGTAGCGGGAGGGAGGAGGATACGCAGTATTTT. The encoded protein is CATSRDGSGREEDTQYF.

The J gene is TRBJ2-5, the V gene TRBV7-9; 7 bases match TRBD1. J was trimmed by 5 bases and V by 5 bases; bases with no gene match: 5. This CDR3 is 13 amino acids long. Germline-derived CDR1 and CDR2 are SEHNR and FQNEAQ (reference sequence). The CDR3 spells CASSRGTEETQYF. The CDR3 nucleotides read TGTGCCAGCAGCCGTGGGACAGAGGAGACCCAGTACTTC.